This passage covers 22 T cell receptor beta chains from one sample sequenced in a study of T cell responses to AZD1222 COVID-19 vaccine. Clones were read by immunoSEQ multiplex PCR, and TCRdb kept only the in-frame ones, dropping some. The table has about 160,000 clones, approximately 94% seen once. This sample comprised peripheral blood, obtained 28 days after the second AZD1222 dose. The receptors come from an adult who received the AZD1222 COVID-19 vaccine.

CDR3 in amino acids: CASRPRGLNTEAFF. As DNA, the CDR3 is TGTGCCAGCAGACCCCGAGGGCTGAACACTGAAGCTTTCTTT. The chain has TRBV6-5 and TRBJ1-1; unclear D gene. V shed 6 bases and J shed 0 bases, with 11 bases lying between them. This CDR3 has 14 amino acids. From germline, CDR1 is MNHEY and CDR2 SVGAGI.

The chain's CDR3 is CASSLEVASNNYGYTF. The CDR3, as DNA: TGTGCCAGCAGTTTAGAAGTGGCCAGTAATAACTATGGCTACACCTTC. The genes are TRBV28 and TRBJ1-2; D is uncertain. The CDR3 runs 16 residues. CDR1 and CDR2 (germline): MDHEN, SYDVKM. The V end was cut by 2 bases, the J end by 1 base, with 14 bases between.

The CDR3 loop is CASSFGTSGRTQYF. The CDR3 coding sequence is TGCGCCAGCAGCTTCGGGACTAGCGGGAGAACGCAGTATTTT. The gene calls are TRBV5-1 and TRBJ2-3, with 14 bases lining up with TRBD2. Germline V gene lookup returns CDR1 SGHRS and CDR2 YFSETQ. After removal of 2 bases from V and 9 bases from J, the junction contained 2 bases not matched to a gene. The CDR3 is made up of 14 amino acids. The variable domain in full, with the rest retrieved from reference TRBV5-1 and TRBJ2-3, is KAGVTQTPRYLIKTRGQQVTLSCSPISGHRSVSWYQQTPGQGLQFLFEYFSETQRNKGNFPGRFSGRQFSNSRSEMNVSTLELGDSALYLCASSFGTSGRTQYFGPGTRLTVL.

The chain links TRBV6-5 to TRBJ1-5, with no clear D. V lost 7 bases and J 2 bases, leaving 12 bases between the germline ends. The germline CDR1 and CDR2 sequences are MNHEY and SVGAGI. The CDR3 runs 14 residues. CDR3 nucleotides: TGTGCCAGCAAGATCGAAATGGGCAATCAGCCCCAGCATTTT. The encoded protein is CASKIEMGNQPQHF.

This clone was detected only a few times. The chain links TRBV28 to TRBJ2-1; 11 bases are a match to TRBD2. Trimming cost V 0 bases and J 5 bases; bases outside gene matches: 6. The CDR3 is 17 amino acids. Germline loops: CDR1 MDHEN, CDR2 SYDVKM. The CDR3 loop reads CASSLWLGLAGNNEQFF. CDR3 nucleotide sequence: TGTGCCAGCAGTTTATGGTTAGGACTAGCGGGTAACAATGAGCAGTTCTTC.

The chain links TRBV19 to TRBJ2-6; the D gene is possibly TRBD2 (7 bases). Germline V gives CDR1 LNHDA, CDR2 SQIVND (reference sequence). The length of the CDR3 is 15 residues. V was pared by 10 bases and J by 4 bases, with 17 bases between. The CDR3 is CATKGGAAGANVLTF. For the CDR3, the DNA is TGTGCCACAAAGGGGGGGGCAGCCGGGGCCAACGTCCTGACTTTC.

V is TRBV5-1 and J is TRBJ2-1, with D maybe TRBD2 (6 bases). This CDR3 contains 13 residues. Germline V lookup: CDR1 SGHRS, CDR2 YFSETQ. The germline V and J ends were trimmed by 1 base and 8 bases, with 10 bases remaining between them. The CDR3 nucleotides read TGCGCCAGCAGCTTGAGGAGGGCTGATGAGCAGTTCTTC. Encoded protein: CASSLRRADEQFF.

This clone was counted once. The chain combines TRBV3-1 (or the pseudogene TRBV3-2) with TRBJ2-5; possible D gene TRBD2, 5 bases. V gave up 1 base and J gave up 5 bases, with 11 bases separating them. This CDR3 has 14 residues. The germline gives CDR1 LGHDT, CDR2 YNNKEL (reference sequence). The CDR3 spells CASSQGGWRETQYF. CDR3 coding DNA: TGTGCCAGCAGCCAAGGCGGCTGGAGGGAGACCCAGTACTTC.

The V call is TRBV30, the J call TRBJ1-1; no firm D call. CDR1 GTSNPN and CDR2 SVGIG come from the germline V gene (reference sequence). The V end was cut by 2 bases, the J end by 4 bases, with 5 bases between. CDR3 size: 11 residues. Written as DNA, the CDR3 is TGTGCCTGGAGTAGCAGCACTGAAGCTTTCTTT. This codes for CAWSSSTEAFF.

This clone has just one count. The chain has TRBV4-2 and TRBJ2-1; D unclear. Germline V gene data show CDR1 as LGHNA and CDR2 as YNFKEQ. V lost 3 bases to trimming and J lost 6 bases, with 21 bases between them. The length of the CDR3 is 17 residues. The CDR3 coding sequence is TGTGCCAGCAGCCAGTACTTAGACGGCGGTCCTACCAATGAGCAGTTCTTC. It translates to CASSQYLDGGPTNEQFF.

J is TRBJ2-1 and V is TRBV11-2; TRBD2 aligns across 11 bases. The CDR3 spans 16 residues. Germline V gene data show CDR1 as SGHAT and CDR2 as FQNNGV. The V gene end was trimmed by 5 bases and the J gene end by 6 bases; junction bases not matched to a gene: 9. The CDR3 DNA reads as TGTGCCAGCAGCCCCCTAAGACTAGCGGGATCCAATGAGCAGTTCTTC. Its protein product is CASSPLRLAGSNEQFF.

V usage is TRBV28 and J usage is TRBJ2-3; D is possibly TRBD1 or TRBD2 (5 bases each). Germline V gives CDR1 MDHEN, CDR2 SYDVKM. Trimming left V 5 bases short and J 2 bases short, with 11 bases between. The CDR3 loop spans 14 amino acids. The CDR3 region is CASSPGPSTDTQYF. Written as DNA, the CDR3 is TGTGCCAGCAGTCCGGGACCGTCCACAGATACGCAGTATTTT.

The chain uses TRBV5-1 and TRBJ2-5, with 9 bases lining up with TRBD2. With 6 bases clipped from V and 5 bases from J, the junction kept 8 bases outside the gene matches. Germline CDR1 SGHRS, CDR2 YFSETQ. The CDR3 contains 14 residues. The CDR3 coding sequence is TGCGCCAGCACGGCTAGCGGGATCCGGGAGACCCAGTACTTC. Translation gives CASTASGIRETQYF.

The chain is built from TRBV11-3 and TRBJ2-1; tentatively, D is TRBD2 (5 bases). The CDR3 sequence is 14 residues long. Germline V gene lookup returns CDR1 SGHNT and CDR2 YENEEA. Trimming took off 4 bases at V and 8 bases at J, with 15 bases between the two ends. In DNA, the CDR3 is TGTGCCAGCAGCTCATCCAGCCTCGGGGATGAGCAGTTCTTC. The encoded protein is CASSSSSLGDEQFF.

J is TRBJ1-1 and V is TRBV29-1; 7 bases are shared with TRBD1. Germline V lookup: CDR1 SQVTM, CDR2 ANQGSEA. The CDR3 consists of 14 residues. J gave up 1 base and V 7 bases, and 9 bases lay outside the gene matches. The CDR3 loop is CSATGQTQNTEAFF. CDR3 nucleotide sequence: TGCAGCGCAACGGGACAGACTCAGAACACTGAAGCTTTCTTT.

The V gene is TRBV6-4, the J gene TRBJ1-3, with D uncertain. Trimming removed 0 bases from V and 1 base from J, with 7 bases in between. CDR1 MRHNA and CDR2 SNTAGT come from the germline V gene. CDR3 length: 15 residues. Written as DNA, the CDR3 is TGTGCCAGCAGTGACTCGGGGTTTTCTGGAAACACCATATATTTT. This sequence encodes CASSDSGFSGNTIYF.

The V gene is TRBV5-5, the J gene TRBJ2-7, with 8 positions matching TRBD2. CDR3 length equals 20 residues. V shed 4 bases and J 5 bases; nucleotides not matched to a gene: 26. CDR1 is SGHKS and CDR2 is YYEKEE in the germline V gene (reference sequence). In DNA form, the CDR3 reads TGTGCCAGCAGCGAACTTCCCCCTCGTCGGGAGGGCGGACGGGGAGACGAGCAGTACTTC. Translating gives CASSELPPRREGGRGDEQYF.

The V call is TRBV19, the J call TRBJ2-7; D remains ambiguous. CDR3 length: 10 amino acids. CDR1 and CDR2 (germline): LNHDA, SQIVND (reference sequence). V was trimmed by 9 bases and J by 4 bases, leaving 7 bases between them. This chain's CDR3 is CASGDYEQYF. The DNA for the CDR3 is TGTGCCAGCGGCGATTACGAGCAGTACTTC.

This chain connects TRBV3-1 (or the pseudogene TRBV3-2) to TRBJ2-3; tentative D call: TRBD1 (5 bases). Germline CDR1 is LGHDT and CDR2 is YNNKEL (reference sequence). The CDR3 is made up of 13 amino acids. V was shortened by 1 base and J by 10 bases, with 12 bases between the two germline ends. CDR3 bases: TGTGCCAGCAGCCAAGGGGCAGGGATGGCGCAGTATTTT. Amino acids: CASSQGAGMAQYF.

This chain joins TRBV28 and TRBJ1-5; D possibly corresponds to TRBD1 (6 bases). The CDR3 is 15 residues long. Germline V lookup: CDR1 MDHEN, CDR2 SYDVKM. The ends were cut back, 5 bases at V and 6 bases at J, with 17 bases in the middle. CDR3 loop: CASSGGWGGGQPQHF. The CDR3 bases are TGTGCCAGCAGTGGGGGATGGGGGGGCGGTCAGCCCCAGCATTTT.

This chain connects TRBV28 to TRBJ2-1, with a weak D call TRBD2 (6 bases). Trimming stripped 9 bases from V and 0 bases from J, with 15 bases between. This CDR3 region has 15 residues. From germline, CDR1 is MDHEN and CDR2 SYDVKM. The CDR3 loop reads CASSGTGFSYNEQFF. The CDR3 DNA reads TGTGCCAGTTCCGGGACTGGTTTCTCCTACAATGAGCAGTTCTTC.

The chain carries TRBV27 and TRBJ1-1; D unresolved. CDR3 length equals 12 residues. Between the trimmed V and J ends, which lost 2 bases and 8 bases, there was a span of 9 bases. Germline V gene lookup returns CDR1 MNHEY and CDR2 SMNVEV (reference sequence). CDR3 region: CASSLRGSEAFF. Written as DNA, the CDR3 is TGTGCCAGCAGTTTACGGGGTTCCGAAGCTTTCTTT.